Following are 26 T cell receptor beta chains from one sample sequenced in a study of T cells after yellow fever vaccination (dated by TCRdb to the late 2010s). Explained via the paper, the treatment or condition label denotes: live attenuated yellow fever vaccine strain. Library generation was performed with 5' RACE. Sequenced using an Illumina HiSeq 2500. The raw public reads went through TCRdb reprocessing: fastp at Q25, MiXCR clone calling, in-frame beta chains kept. Every CDR3 protein is listed once, alongside the most common genes and DNA of its rows. Within this sample are about 630,000 distinct CDR3 sequences, with about 12% of them counted one time only. Clones ranked in the top ten supply about 15% of the sample. The input for sequencing was PBMCs, taken on the day of the yellow fever booster vaccination. The receptor set was obtained from a man younger than 45 who received the YFV17D yellow fever vaccine.

This clonotype has just a few counts. The gene calls are TRBV18 and TRBJ2-5; D gene ambiguous. V lost 6 bases and J 4 bases, leaving 12 bases between the germline ends. In germline, CDR1 is KGHSH, CDR2 LQKENI. The CDR3 consists of 13 residues. The CDR3 protein is CASSPLGPETQYF. CDR3 DNA: TGTGCCAGCTCCCCTCTAGGGCCAGAGACCCAGTACTTC.

This clonotype was found many times. The CDR3 reads CASTVGTSGYNEQFF. The CDR3 nucleotides are TGTGCCAGCACCGTCGGGACTAGCGGATACAATGAGCAGTTCTTC. The rearrangement joins TRBV6-1 to TRBJ2-1; TRBD2 matches at 11 bases. The V gene end was trimmed by 7 bases and the J gene end by 4 bases; junction bases not matched to a gene: 6. In germline, CDR1 is MNHNS, CDR2 SASEGT. This CDR3 has 15 residues.

This clonotype was seen more than once but under ten times. The chain joins TRBV4-1 to TRBJ1-5; possible D gene TRBD1, 5 bases. V lost 2 bases and J 2 bases, leaving 10 bases between the germline ends. There are 15 residues in the CDR3. Per germline, CDR1 MGHRA and CDR2 YSYEKL. CDR3 sequence: CASSQQGRGNQPQHF. The CDR3 nucleotides are TGCGCCAGCAGCCAACAGGGAAGGGGCAATCAGCCCCAGCATTTT.

The chain combines TRBV12-3 or TRBV12-4 with TRBJ1-2; D remains unclear. The V end was cut by 3 bases, the J end by 14 bases, with 16 bases between. CDR3 size: 12 residues. The CDR3 is CASSLTDLKQTF. As DNA, the CDR3 is TGTGCCAGCAGTTTGACGGACCTGAAACAGACCTTC.

This clonotype turned up a few times. This sequence joins TRBV7-2 and TRBJ2-2; 10 bases match TRBD2. Germline values: CDR1 SGHTA, CDR2 FQGNSA. With V trimmed by 4 bases and J by 7 bases, 9 bases remained unmatched. The CDR3 consists of 16 residues. The CDR3 sequence: CASSYRVAGGVGELFF. CDR3 coding DNA: TGTGCCAGCAGCTATAGGGTAGCGGGAGGTGTCGGGGAGCTGTTTTTT.

The chain is built from TRBV15 and TRBJ1-2, with D perhaps matching TRBD1 (6 bases). The CDR3 is 16 residues long. Germline values: CDR1 LNHNV, CDR2 YYDKDF (reference sequence). V was clipped by 0 bases and J by 8 bases, with 19 bases between them. CDR3 nucleotides: TGTGCCACCAGCAGAGATAAGGGGGGGGCCGGGAGCGGCTACACCTTC. It codes for CATSRDKGGAGSGYTF.

The table lists this clonotype with a few counts. The chain joins TRBV7-2 to TRBJ2-7; TRBD1 agrees at 8 bases. V was pared by 3 bases and J by 5 bases, with 9 bases of the junction left unmatched. CDR3 length: 15 amino acids. Germline V gene data show CDR1 as SGHTA and CDR2 as FQGNSA. CDR3 coding DNA: TGTGCCAGCAGCTTCACCGACAGGGGTACCCACGAGCAGTACTTC. This sequence encodes CASSFTDRGTHEQYF.

The rearrangement links TRBV20-1 to TRBJ1-1, with a weak D call TRBD1 (6 bases). Germline V gives CDR1 DFQATT, CDR2 SNEGSKA (reference sequence). V was shortened by 4 bases and J by 5 bases, with 20 bases between the two germline ends. The CDR3 contains 15 residues. The CDR3 DNA sequence: TGCAGTGCTACCATCTTATGGACAGCAAGGACTGAAGCTTTCTTT. Translating gives CSATILWTARTEAFF.

The sample holds a few counts of this clonotype. This chain connects TRBV11-2 to TRBJ2-7; D perhaps matches TRBD2 (5 bases). CDR3 length: 19 residues. The germline CDR1 and CDR2 sequences are SGHAT and FQNNGV. V dropped 6 bases and J dropped 2 bases, with 29 bases sitting between them. This CDR3 reads CASRLLGSDATGSPYEQYF. The CDR3 DNA reads as TGTGCCAGCAGGCTGTTAGGCAGCGATGCCACGGGAAGTCCCTACGAGCAGTACTTC.

V and J are TRBV21-1 and TRBJ1-5; the table gives TRBD1 as D, unverified against the DNA. TRBV21-1 is deemed a pseudogene. CDR3 length: 14 amino acids. The CDR3 sequence is CASTPRGVGQPQHF. CDR3 DNA: TGTGCCAGCACCCCCCGGGGGGTTGGACAGCCCCAGCATTTT.

This clonotype has a count of ten or more. V and J are TRBV27 and TRBJ1-6; D ambiguous. CDR3 length: 16 amino acids. Trimming removed 1 base at V and 0 bases at J, with 7 bases between. The germline V gene encodes CDR1 MNHEY and CDR2 SMNVEV (reference sequence). CDR3 amino acids: CASSLFSSSYNSPLHF. For the CDR3, the DNA is TGTGCCAGCAGTTTATTTTCCAGCTCCTATAATTCACCCCTCCACTTT.

There are many counts of this clonotype. The chain carries TRBV20-1 and TRBJ2-2; the D gene is possibly TRBD1 (6 bases). This CDR3 spans 13 amino acids. Germline CDR1 is DFQATT and CDR2 is SNEGSKA (reference sequence). Trimming cost V 2 bases and J 3 bases, with 7 bases left between them. The CDR3: CSARKGDTGELFF. The CDR3 nucleotides are TGCAGTGCTAGAAAGGGGGACACCGGGGAGCTGTTTTTT.

This clonotype has at least ten counts. This sequence joins TRBV20-1 and TRBJ2-1, with 8 bases that match TRBD2. The CDR3 is 14 amino acids. Per the germline V gene, CDR1 is DFQATT and CDR2 is SNEGSKA (reference sequence). V shed 2 bases and J 3 bases; nucleotides not matched to a gene: 3. CDR3 sequence: CSARTLAGYNEQFF. CDR3 bases: TGCAGTGCTAGAACGCTAGCGGGCTACAATGAGCAGTTCTTC.

This clonotype was detected a few times. This sequence joins TRBV24-1 and TRBJ2-1, with TRBD1 identical over 7 bases. This CDR3 spans 16 amino acids. The V segment lost 3 bases and the J segment 4 bases; nucleotides outside the gene matches: 8. Germline CDR1 and CDR2: KGHDR and SFDVKD. CDR3 region: CATSDAQGRYYNEQFF. CDR3 in DNA: TGTGCCACCAGTGATGCACAGGGGCGCTATTACAATGAGCAGTTCTTC.

The chain uses TRBV29-1 and TRBJ2-3; 7 nucleotides match TRBD1. Trimming cost V 6 bases and J 2 bases; bases outside gene matches: 5. Germline CDR1 reads SQVTM; CDR2 reads ANQGSEA. The CDR3 contains 13 residues. The DNA for the CDR3 is TGCAGCGTCGGGACAGTATACACAGATACGCAGTATTTT. Its protein is CSVGTVYTDTQYF.

This clonotype was counted between two and nine times. The rearrangement joins TRBV7-9 to TRBJ2-1, with 9 bases that match TRBD2. Unmatched junction bases numbered 12, after V lost 5 bases and J lost 7 bases. The germline gives CDR1 SEHNR, CDR2 FQNEAQ (reference sequence). The CDR3 extends over 16 amino acids. CDR3 loop: CASSRRPAGGRNEQFF. CDR3 bases: TGTGCCAGCAGCCGCCGGCCAGCGGGGGGTCGAAATGAGCAGTTCTTC.

In its sample, this clonotype was seen a few times. This chain uses TRBV20-1 with TRBJ2-1, with a possible D match to TRBD2 (5 bases). This CDR3 contains 13 residues. The germline V gene encodes CDR1 DFQATT and CDR2 SNEGSKA (reference sequence). V was shortened by 3 bases and J by 7 bases, with 13 bases between the two germline ends. CDR3 in DNA: TGCAGTGCTAGGGTGAGGGTGGGGAATGAGCAGTTCTTC. This sequence encodes CSARVRVGNEQFF.

The chain carries TRBV4-2 and TRBJ2-5, with D hard to call. This CDR3 is 16 amino acids long. V was shortened by 0 bases and J by 5 bases, with 16 bases between the two germline ends. The germline V gene has CDR1 LGHNA and CDR2 YNFKEQ. CDR3 DNA: TGTGCCAGCAGCCAAGATCTAAGTAGTAGGATGGAGACCCAGTACTTC. The encoded protein is CASSQDLSSRMETQYF.

This clonotype appeared a few times. This rearrangement joins TRBV5-4 to TRBJ2-7, with 8 bases fitting TRBD1. V shed 0 bases and J 7 bases; nucleotides not matched to a gene: 6. Germline V gene lookup returns CDR1 SGHNT and CDR2 YYREEE (reference sequence). This CDR3 region has 14 residues. CDR3 residues: CASSLGQGYREQYF. CDR3 DNA: TGTGCCAGCAGCTTGGGACAGGGGTATCGGGAGCAGTACTTC.

This clonotype was counted between two and nine times. This rearrangement joins TRBV6-1 to TRBJ2-7, with 8 positions matching TRBD1. The CDR3 runs 14 residues. The germline gives CDR1 MNHNS, CDR2 SASEGT. After removal of 2 bases from V and 4 bases from J, the junction contained 4 bases not matched to a gene. CDR3 bases: TGTGCCAGCAGTGAAAGGACAGGGTTATACGAGCAGTACTTC. Its protein product is CASSERTGLYEQYF.

There are a few counts of this clonotype. CDR3 nucleotide sequence: TGTGCCAGCAGTAAAAATCCTGAACCCTCTGGAAACACCATATATTTT. Protein product: CASSKNPEPSGNTIYF. The rearrangement links TRBV6-1 to TRBJ1-3; no definite D call. The CDR3 runs 16 residues. Germline V gives CDR1 MNHNS, CDR2 SASEGT. Deletions cut 5 bases from V and 0 bases from J, with 14 bases between.

This sequence joins TRBV9 and TRBJ2-5, with 10 bases identical to TRBD2. The CDR3 has 16 residues. V dropped 0 bases and J dropped 5; count of bases not matched to a gene: 7. Germline CDR1 is SGDLS and CDR2 is YYNGEE. The CDR3: CASSVGVAGGSETQYF. CDR3 bases: TGTGCCAGCAGCGTAGGAGTAGCGGGAGGTTCGGAGACCCAGTACTTC.

The chain recombines TRBV7-2 with TRBJ2-5, with D uncertain. CDR3 size: 13 residues. Germline assignment: CDR1 SGHTA and CDR2 FQGNSA. V gave up 1 base and J gave up 3 bases, with 6 bases separating them. In DNA form, the CDR3 reads TGTGCCAGCAGCTTAGATATGGAAGAGACCCAGTACTTC. Its translation is CASSLDMEETQYF.

This chain connects TRBV20-1 to TRBJ2-3; 9 bases are shared with TRBD2. Germline V CDR1 and CDR2: DFQATT, SNEGSKA (reference sequence). V gave up 7 bases and J gave up 1 base; unmatched junction bases: 0. This CDR3 contains 12 residues. DNA of the CDR3: TGCAGTGGGACTAGCGGCACAGATACGCAGTATTTT. This gives the protein CSGTSGTDTQYF.

Only a few counts were recorded for this clonotype. The chain combines TRBV27 with TRBJ2-7, with a tentative D call TRBD2 (6 bases). Germline assignment: CDR1 MNHEY and CDR2 SMNVEV (reference sequence). V dropped 6 bases and J dropped 6 bases, with 12 bases sitting between them. CDR3 length: 12 residues. The CDR3 region has the DNA TGTGCCAGCAGGATCGCGGGACGCGAGCAGTACTTC. Amino acids: CASRIAGREQYF.

The rearrangement uses TRBV20-1 and TRBJ2-1; D might be TRBD2 (5 bases). This CDR3 spans 13 amino acids. Looked up from germline, CDR1 is DFQATT and CDR2 is SNEGSKA (reference sequence). Between the trimmed V and J ends, which lost 6 bases and 5 bases, there was a span of 14 bases. This chain's CDR3 is CSAESGGDNEQFF. The DNA for the CDR3 is TGCAGTGCAGAGAGCGGTGGTGACAATGAGCAGTTCTTC.